This TCR beta chain is drawn from a study of T cell responses to AZD1222 COVID-19 vaccine. General study findings and limits: Repertoire sampling happened only post peak T cell response. Clonal diversity was possibly underestimated, and the donors were mostly white British, with more females. At baseline, seropositivity was found in only six or seven AZD1222 recipients.

Looked up from germline, CDR1 is MNHEY and CDR2 is SVGAGI. J gave up 3 bases and V 0 bases, and 8 bases lay outside the gene matches. The CDR3 loop spans 16 amino acids. To note about this clone: Its target is unknown.

The protocol was immunoSEQ multiplex PCR, while the TCRdb copy is restricted to in-frame clones and leaves out a portion. Of about 130,000 clones listed, approximately 85% were seen once; the top ten hold 4.4%. This TCR derives from an adult who received the AZD1222 COVID-19 vaccine. The genes are TRBV6-5 and TRBJ2-7, with TRBD2 identical over 7 bases. The sequenced sample was peripheral blood, obtained 28 days after the second AZD1222 dose. CDR3 bases: TGTGCCAGCAGTTACTCGGGGGGGATAGCGGGCTACGAGCAGTACTTC. Encoded protein: CASSYSGGIAGYEQYF.